Sequencing of this TCR beta chain was carried out in a study of cytomegalovirus exposure and HLA in healthy donors. The trim removed 1 base at V and 6 bases at J, leaving 7 bases unmatched. The CDR3 has 17 amino acids. The germline CDR1 and CDR2 sequences are SGHRS and YFSETQ. About this clone: Its target is unknown.

Regarding the study as a whole: Most TCR sequences were seen very rarely across donors, but some public TCRs occurred in many. Links to common viral pathogens appeared, in a later analysis, for several of the most significant clusters.

The PCR used 60 Vbeta and 13 Jbeta primers. This table comes from immunoSEQ multiplex PCR, and its TCRdb copy is limited to in-frame clones, with some not included. The table lists more than 110,000 clones, 65% to 85% of them singletons. The source material was PBMCs. The chain joins TRBV5-1 to TRBJ1-4, with 12 positions matching TRBD1. The receptor comes from a male donor in good health and CMV-seronegative. The CDR3 DNA is TGCGCCAGCAGCTTGAGGGGACAGGGGGCTCCGGATGAAAAACTGTTTTTT. It yields the protein CASSLRGQGAPDEKLFF. Filled out from reference TRBV5-1 and TRBJ1-4, the complete variable domain reads KAGVTQTPRYLIKTRGQQVTLSCSPISGHRSVSWYQQTPGQGLQFLFEYFSETQRNKGNFPGRFSGRQFSNSRSEMNVSTLELGDSALYLCASSLRGQGAPDEKLFFGSGTQLSVL.